Described below is a single T cell receptor (beta chain) sequence and its context. Antigen: not known. Pools of viral peptides were used by the ViraFEST assay to expand antigen-specific CD4+ T cells ahead of sequencing. Isolating CD4+ T cells followed ten to eleven days of culture. It was two doses of either the BNT162b2 or mRNA-1273 vaccine that participants received. The vaccine recipients had no prior SARS-CoV-2 infection, with negative nucleocapsid antibodies. A half-medium replacement with IL-2 medium was carried out on days 3 and 7. These data belong to a study of vaccination effects on CD4 cells after COVID-19. In germline, CDR1 is WSHSY, CDR2 SAAADI. V lost 3 bases, J lost 1 base, and 15 bases lay in between. The CDR3 has 16 residues. The method was immunoSEQ multiplex PCR; TCRdb's version includes in-frame clones alone and lacks a portion of them. The sample includes around 25,000 clones, roughly 79% of them seen just once.

The starting material was CD4+ T cells from PBMCs cultured with SARS-CoV-2 spike peptides, obtained after COVID-19 vaccination. The clonotype was recovered from a human donor who received a COVID-19 vaccine. Some clones in this sample may be carry-over from other donors' samples. The chain employs TRBV10-2 and TRBJ2-5; a possible D gene is TRBD2 (7 bases). The CDR3: CASSDRGGGGQETQYF. CDR3 in DNA: TGCGCCAGCAGTGATCGGGGCGGGGGCGGCCAAGAGACCCAGTACTTC.